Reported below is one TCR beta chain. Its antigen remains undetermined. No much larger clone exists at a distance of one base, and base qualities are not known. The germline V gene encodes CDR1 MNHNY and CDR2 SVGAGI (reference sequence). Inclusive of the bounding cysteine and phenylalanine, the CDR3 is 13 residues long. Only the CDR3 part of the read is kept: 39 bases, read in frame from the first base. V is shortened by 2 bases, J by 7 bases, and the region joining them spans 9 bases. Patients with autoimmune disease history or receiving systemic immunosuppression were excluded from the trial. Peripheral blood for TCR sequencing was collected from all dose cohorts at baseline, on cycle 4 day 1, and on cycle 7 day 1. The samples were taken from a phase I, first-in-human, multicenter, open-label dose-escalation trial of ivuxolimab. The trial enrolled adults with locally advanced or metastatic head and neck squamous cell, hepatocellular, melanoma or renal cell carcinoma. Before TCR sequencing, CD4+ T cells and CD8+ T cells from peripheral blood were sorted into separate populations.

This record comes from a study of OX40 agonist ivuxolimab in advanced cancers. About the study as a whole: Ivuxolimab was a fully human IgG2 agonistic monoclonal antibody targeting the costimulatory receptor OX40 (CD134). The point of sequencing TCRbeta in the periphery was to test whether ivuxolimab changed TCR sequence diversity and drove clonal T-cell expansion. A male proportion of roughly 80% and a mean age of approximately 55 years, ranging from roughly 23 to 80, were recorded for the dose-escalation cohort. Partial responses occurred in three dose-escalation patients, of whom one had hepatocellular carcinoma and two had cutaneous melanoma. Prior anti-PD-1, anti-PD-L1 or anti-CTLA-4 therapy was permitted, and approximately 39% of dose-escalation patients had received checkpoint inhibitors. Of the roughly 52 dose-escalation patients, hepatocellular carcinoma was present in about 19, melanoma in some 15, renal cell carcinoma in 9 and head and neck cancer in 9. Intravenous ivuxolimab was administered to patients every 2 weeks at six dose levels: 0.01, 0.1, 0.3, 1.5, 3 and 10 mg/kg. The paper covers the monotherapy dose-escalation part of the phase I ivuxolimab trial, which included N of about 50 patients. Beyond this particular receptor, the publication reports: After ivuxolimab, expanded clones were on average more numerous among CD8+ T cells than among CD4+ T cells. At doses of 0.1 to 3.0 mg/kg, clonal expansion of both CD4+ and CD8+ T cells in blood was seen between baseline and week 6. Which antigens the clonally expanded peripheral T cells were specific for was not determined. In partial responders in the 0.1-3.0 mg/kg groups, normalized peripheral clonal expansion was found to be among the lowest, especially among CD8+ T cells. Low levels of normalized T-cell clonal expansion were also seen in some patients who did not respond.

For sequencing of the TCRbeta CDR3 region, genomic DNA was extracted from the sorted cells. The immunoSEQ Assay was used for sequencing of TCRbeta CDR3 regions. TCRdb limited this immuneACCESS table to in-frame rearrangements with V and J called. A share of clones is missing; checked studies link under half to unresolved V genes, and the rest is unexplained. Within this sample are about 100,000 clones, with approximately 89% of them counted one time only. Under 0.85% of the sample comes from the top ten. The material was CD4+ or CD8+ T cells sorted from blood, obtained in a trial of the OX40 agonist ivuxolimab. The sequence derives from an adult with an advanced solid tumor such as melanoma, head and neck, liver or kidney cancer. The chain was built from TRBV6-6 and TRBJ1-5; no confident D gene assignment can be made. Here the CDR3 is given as CASSYDGEQPQHF. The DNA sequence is TGTGCCAGCAGTTACGACGGAGAACAGCCCCAGCATTTT.